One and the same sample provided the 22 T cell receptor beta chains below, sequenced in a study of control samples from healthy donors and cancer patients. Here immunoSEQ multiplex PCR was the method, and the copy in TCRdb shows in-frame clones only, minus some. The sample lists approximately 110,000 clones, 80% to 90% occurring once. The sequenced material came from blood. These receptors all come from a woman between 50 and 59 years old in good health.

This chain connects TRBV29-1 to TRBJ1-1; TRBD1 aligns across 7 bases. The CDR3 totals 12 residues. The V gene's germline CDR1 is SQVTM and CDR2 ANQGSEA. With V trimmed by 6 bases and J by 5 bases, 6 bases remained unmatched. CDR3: CSVGTGETEAFF. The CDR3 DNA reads TGCAGCGTCGGCACAGGGGAGACTGAAGCTTTCTTT. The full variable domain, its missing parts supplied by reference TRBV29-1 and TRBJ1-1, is SAVISQKPSRDICQRGTSLTIQCQVDSQVTMMFWYRQQPGQSLTLIATANQGSEATYESGFVIDKFPISRPNLTFSTLTVSNMSPEDSSIYLCSVGTGETEAFFGQGTRLTVV.

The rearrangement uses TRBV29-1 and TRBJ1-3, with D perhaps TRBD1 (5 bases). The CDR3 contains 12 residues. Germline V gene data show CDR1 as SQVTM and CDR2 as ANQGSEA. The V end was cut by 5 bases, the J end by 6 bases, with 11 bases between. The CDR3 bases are TGCAGCGTTCAGACAGAAGAAAACACCATATATTTT. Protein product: CSVQTEENTIYF. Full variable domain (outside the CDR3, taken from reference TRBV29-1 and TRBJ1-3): SAVISQKPSRDICQRGTSLTIQCQVDSQVTMMFWYRQQPGQSLTLIATANQGSEATYESGFVIDKFPISRPNLTFSTLTVSNMSPEDSSIYLCSVQTEENTIYFGEGSWLTVV.

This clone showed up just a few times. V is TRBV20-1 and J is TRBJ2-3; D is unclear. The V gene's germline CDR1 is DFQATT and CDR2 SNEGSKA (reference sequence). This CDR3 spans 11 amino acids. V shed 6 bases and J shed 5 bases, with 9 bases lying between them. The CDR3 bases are TGCAGTGCCCCGATAGGAGATACGCAGTATTTT. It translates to CSAPIGDTQYF.

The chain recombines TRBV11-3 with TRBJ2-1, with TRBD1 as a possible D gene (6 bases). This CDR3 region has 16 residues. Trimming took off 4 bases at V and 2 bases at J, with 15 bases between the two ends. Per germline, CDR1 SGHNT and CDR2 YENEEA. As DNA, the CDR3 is TGTGCCAGCAGCTCGACGTTGGACAGTACCTACAATGAGCAGTTCTTC. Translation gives CASSSTLDSTYNEQFF.

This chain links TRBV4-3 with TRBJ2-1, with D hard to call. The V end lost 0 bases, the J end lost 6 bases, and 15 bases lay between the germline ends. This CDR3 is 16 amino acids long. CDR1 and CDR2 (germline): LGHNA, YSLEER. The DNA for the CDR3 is TGCGCCAGCAGCCAAGAGTCGGACCCCGGGTCCAATGAGCAGTTCTTC. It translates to CASSQESDPGSNEQFF.

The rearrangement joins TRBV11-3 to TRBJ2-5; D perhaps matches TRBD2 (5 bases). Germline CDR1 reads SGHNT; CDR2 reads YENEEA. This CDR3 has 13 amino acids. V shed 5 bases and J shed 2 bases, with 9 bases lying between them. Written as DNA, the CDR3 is TGTGCCAGCAGCCGGGGAGAGCAAGAGACCCAGTACTTC. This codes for CASSRGEQETQYF. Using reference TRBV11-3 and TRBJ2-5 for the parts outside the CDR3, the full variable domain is EAGVVQSPRYKIIEKKQPVAFWCNPISGHNTLYWYLQNLGQGPELLIRYENEEAVDDSQLPKDRFSAERLKGVDSTLKIQPAELGDSAVYLCASSRGEQETQYFGPGTRLLVL.

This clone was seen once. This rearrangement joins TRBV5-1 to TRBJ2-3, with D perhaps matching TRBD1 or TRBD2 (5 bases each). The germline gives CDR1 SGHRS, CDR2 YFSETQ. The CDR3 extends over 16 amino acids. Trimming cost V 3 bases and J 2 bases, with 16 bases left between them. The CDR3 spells CASSSGGGSYTDTQYF. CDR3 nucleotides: TGCGCCAGCAGCTCCGGTGGGGGATCCTACACAGATACGCAGTATTTT.

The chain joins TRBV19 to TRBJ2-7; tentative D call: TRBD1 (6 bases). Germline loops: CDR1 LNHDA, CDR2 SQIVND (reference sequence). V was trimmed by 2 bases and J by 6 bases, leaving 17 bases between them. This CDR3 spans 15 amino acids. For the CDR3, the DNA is TGTGCCAGTAGTATAAAGTTGTGGGGGCAGGCCGAGCAGTACTTC. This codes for CASSIKLWGQAEQYF.

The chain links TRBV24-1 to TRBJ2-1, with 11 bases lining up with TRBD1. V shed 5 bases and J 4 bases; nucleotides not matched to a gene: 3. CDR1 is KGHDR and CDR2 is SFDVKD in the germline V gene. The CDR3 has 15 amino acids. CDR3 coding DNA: TGTGCCACCAGTGTTGGGACAGGGGGATACAATGAGCAGTTCTTC. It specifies CATSVGTGGYNEQFF.

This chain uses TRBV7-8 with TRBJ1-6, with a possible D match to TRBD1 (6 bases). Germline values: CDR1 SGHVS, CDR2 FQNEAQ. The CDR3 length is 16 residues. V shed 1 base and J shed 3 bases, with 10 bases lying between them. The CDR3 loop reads CASSLERTVYNSPLHF. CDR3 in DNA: TGTGCCAGCAGCTTAGAACGGACAGTCTATAATTCACCCCTCCACTTT.

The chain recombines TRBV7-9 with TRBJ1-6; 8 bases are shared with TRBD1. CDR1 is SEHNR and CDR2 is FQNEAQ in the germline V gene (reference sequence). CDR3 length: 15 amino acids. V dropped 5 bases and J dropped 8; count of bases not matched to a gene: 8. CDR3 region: CASSLGQAYDSPLHF. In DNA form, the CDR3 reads TGTGCCAGCAGCCTGGGACAGGCATATGATTCACCCCTCCACTTT.

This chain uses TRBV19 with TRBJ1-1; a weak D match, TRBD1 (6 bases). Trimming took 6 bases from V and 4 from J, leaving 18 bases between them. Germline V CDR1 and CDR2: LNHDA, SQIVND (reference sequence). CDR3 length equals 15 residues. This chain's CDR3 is CASSYRALGLTEAFF. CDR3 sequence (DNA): TGTGCCAGTAGCTACAGGGCCCTCGGACTCACTGAAGCTTTCTTT. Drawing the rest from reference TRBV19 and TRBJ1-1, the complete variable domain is DGGITQSPKYLFRKEGQNVTLSCEQNLNHDAMYWYRQDPGQGLRLIYYSQIVNDFQKGDIAEGYSVSREKKESFPLTVTSAQKNPTAFYLCASSYRALGLTEAFFGQGTRLTVV.

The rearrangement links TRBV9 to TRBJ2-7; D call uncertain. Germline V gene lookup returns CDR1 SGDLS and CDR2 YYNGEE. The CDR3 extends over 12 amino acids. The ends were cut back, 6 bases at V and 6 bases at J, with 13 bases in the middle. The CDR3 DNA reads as TGTGCCAGCAACCCCCGGTCACGCGAGCAGTACTTC. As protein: CASNPRSREQYF. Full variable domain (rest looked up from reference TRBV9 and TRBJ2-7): DSGVTQTPKHLITATGQRVTLRCSPRSGDLSVYWYQQSLDQGLQFLIQYYNGEERAKGNILERFSAQQFPDLHSELNLSSLELGDSALYFCASNPRSREQYFGPGTRLTVT.

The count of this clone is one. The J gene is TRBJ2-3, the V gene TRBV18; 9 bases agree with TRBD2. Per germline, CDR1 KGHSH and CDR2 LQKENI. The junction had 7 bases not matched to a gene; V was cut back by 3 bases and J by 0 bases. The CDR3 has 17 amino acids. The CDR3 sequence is CASSPRASGASTDTQYF. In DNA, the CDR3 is TGTGCCAGCTCACCCCGGGCTAGCGGGGCCAGCACAGATACGCAGTATTTT.

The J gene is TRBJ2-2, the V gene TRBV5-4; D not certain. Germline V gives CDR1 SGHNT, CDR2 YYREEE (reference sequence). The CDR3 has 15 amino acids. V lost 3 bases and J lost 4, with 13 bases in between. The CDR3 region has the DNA TGTGCCAGCAGCTACTCGGGTGTGCGCACCGGGGAGCTGTTTTTT. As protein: CASSYSGVRTGELFF. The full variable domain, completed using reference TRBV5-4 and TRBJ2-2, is ETGVTQSPTHLIKTRGQQVTLRCSSQSGHNTVSWYQQALGQGPQFIFQYYREEENGRGNFPPRFSGLQFPNYSSELNVNALELDDSALYLCASSYSGVRTGELFFGEGSRLTVL.

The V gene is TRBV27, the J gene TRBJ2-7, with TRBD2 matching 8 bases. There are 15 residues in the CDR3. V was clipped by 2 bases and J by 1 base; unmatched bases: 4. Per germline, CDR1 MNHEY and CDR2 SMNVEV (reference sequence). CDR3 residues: CASSLGSSGSYEQYF. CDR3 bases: TGTGCCAGCAGTTTAGGGTCTAGCGGGTCCTACGAGCAGTACTTC.

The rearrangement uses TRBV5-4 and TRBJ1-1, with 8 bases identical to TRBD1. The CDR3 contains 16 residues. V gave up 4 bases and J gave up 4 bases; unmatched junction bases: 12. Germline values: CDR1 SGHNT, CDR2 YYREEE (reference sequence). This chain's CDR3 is CASSPSPDRAVTEAFF. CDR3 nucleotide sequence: TGTGCCAGCAGCCCTAGCCCGGACAGGGCCGTCACTGAAGCTTTCTTT.

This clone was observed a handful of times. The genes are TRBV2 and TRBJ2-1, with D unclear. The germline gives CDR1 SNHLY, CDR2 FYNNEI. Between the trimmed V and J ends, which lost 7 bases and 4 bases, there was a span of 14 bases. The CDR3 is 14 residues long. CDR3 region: CASNSGPNYNEQFF. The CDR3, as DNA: TGTGCCAGCAATTCCGGGCCGAATTACAATGAGCAGTTCTTC.

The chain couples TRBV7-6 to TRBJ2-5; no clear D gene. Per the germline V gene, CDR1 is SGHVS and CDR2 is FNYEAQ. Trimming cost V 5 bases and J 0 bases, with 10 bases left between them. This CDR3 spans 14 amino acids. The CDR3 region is CASSPTRNQETQYF. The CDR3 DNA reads TGTGCCAGCAGCCCGACAAGAAACCAAGAGACCCAGTACTTC.

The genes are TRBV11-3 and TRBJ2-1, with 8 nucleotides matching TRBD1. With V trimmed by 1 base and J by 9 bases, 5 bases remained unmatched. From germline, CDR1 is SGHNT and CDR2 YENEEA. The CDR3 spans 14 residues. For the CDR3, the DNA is TGTGCCAGCAGCTTAGGGGAACAGGGGGGTGAGCAGTTCTTC. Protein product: CASSLGEQGGEQFF.

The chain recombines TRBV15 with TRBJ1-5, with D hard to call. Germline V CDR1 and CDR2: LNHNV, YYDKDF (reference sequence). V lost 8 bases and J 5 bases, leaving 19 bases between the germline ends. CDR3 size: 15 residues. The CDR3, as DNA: TGTGCCACCGAAAATCCGGGAGCCTCTTATCAGCCCCAGCATTTT. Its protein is CATENPGASYQPQHF. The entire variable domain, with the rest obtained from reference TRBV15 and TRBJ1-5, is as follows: DAMVIQNPRYQVTQFGKPVTLSCSQTLNHNVMYWYQQKSSQAPKLLFHYYDKDFNNEADTPDNFQSRRPNTSFCFLDIRSPGLGDTAMYLCATENPGASYQPQHFGDGTRLSIL.

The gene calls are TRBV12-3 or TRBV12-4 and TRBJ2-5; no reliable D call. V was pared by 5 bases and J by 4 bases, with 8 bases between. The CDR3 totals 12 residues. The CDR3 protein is CASSLESETQYF. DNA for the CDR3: TGTGCCAGCAGTCTAGAGTCAGAGACCCAGTACTTC.